The clone carrying this T cell receptor (beta chain) turned up a few times. Its antigen is undetermined. This sample stems from a study of T cell responses to AZD1222 COVID-19 vaccine. The study's findings and limits: Among AZD1222 vaccinees, only 5 to 7 were seropositive at baseline. The sample set comprised mostly white British donors with more females, and clonal diversity was possibly underestimated. Without day 14 samples, only post-peak T cell repertoires were studied.

Some clones are missing from TCRdb's copy, which holds only in-frame ones; the method was immunoSEQ multiplex PCR. The sample carries approximately 200,000 clones, 90% to 95% recorded once. This CDR3 has 15 residues. V was trimmed by 5 bases and J by 1 base, leaving 16 bases between them. Germline V gene data show CDR1 as SGHRS and CDR2 as YFSETQ. The clonotype was recovered from an adult who received the AZD1222 COVID-19 vaccine. Sample: peripheral blood, taken 28 days after the second AZD1222 dose. The V and J genes are TRBV5-1 and TRBJ2-7, with D uncertain. CDR3: CASRPTPTVSYEQYF. CDR3 DNA sequence: TGCGCCAGCAGACCGACTCCGACCGTTTCCTACGAGCAGTACTTC.